These 27 T cell receptor beta chains share one sample of origin, sequenced in a study of CD4 T cells in relation to SARS-CoV-2 and coronaviruses. Unexposed donor CD4+ T cells date from about 2011-2018, before the COVID-19 pandemic. CD4+ T cells were isolated from the cells after 10 days of culture. Their specific antigens are unknown. Sequenced by immunoSEQ multiplex PCR; TCRdb stores in-frame clones only, minus some. The sample contains tens of thousands of clones, roughly 80% of which appear only once. The sample consisted of CD4+ T cells from PBMCs, cultured in vitro. These receptors came from a human donor in good health.

This sequence joins TRBV12-3 or TRBV12-4 and TRBJ1-1; D possibly corresponds to TRBD1 (6 bases). CDR3 size: 13 residues. Trimming took 5 bases from V and 4 from J, leaving 11 bases between them. The CDR3 DNA is TGTGCCAGCAGTCCACAGGGAGGCACTGAAGCTTTCTTT. This translates into CASSPQGGTEAFF.

The V call is TRBV6-5, the J call TRBJ1-6; D call uncertain. V was cut by 8 bases and J by 0 bases, with 8 bases left in between. Germline CDR1 is MNHEY and CDR2 is SVGAGI. The CDR3 spans 14 residues. DNA for the CDR3: TGTGCCAGCGAAGGGAGCTCCTATAATTCACCCCTCCACTTT. This sequence encodes CASEGSSYNSPLHF.

The CDR3 sequence: CSASPSGKGNEQFF. For the CDR3, the DNA is TGCAGTGCTAGTCCTAGCGGGAAAGGCAATGAGCAGTTCTTC. The chain links TRBV20-1 to TRBJ2-1; TRBD2 aligns across 9 bases. The germline V gene encodes CDR1 DFQATT and CDR2 SNEGSKA (reference sequence). Germline trimming cut 3 bases from V and 6 bases from J; bases unmatched to any gene: 6. The CDR3 is 14 amino acids.

This clone showed up just once. V is TRBV27 and J is TRBJ2-3, with 7 bases matching TRBD1. CDR1 and CDR2 from the germline V gene are MNHEY and SMNVEV (reference sequence). Trimming cost V 2 bases and J 3 bases; bases outside gene matches: 8. This CDR3 contains 16 residues. CDR3 DNA: TGTGCCAGCAGTTTAGTCCGGGGCAGGGGGACAGATACGCAGTATTTT. It yields the protein CASSLVRGRGTDTQYF.

The chain joins TRBV19 to TRBJ2-1, with D perhaps TRBD1 (5 bases). The germline V gene encodes CDR1 LNHDA and CDR2 SQIVND (reference sequence). The CDR3 totals 16 residues. With 1 base removed from V and 0 bases from J, the gap between germline ends came to 10 bases. CDR3 DNA sequence: TGTGCCAGTAGTATAGGAGGACACGGCTCCTACAATGAGCAGTTCTTC. Protein sequence: CASSIGGHGSYNEQFF.

In this sample, this clone turned up a few times. CDR3 protein: CASSDVWGAETQYF. In DNA, the CDR3 is TGTGCCAGCAGTGACGTTTGGGGCGCAGAGACCCAGTACTTC. The chain uses TRBV6-4 and TRBJ2-5; tentatively, D is TRBD1 (5 bases). The V gene's germline CDR1 is MRHNA and CDR2 SNTAGT. Deletions cut 2 bases from V and 4 bases from J, with 11 bases between. This CDR3 is built from 14 residues.

This clone has a single count. The chain uses TRBV9 and TRBJ1-2; weak D call: TRBD1 (5 bases). Per germline, CDR1 SGDLS and CDR2 YYNGEE. Trimming shortened V by 3 bases and J by 3 bases, and 18 bases separated the two germline ends. This CDR3 comprises 16 residues. CDR3 in amino acids: CASSAAPGGSYYGYTF. The CDR3 DNA follows: TGTGCCAGCAGCGCCGCCCCCGGGGGGTCGTACTATGGCTACACCTTC.

The V and J genes are TRBV18 and TRBJ2-2; 10 bases fit TRBD2. The V gene end was trimmed by 4 bases and the J gene end by 5 bases; junction bases not matched to a gene: 7. Germline V gives CDR1 KGHSH, CDR2 LQKENI. CDR3 length: 16 residues. The CDR3 DNA reads TGTGCCAGCTCACTGCGCCTAGCGGGAGTAACCGGGGAGCTGTTTTTT. This translates into CASSLRLAGVTGELFF.

This chain uses TRBV5-4 with TRBJ2-3, with TRBD1 matching 11 bases. V lost 2 bases, J lost 4 bases, and 3 bases stayed unmatched. The CDR3 sequence is 15 residues long. CDR1 and CDR2 from the germline V gene are SGHNT and YYREEE (reference sequence). The CDR3 DNA follows: TGTGCCAGCAGCTTCCCGGGACAGGGGGCAGATACGCAGTATTTT. Translation gives CASSFPGQGADTQYF.

CDR3 sequence: CASSRAGVSNQPQHF. The CDR3, as DNA: TGTGCCAGTAGTAGGGCAGGGGTTAGCAATCAGCCCCAGCATTTT. V and J are TRBV19 and TRBJ1-5, with D perhaps TRBD1 (6 bases). The CDR3 covers 15 residues. Looked up from germline, CDR1 is LNHDA and CDR2 is SQIVND (reference sequence). V was clipped by 4 bases and J by 0 bases, with 10 bases between them.

J is TRBJ2-7 and V is TRBV30; D possibly matches TRBD1 or TRBD2 (5 bases each). Germline CDR1 and CDR2: GTSNPN and SVGIG (reference sequence). Trimming shortened V by 2 bases and J by 6 bases, and 8 bases separated the two germline ends. This CDR3 spans 11 amino acids. The DNA of the CDR3 is TGTGCCTGGAGTACGAGGGGCGAGCAGTACTTC. This gives the protein CAWSTRGEQYF.

This rearrangement joins TRBV6-6 to TRBJ2-2, with 8 bases identical to TRBD2. The CDR3 covers 16 residues. Trimming took 7 bases from V and 1 from J; bases not matched to a gene: 8. Germline CDR1 and CDR2: MNHNY and SVGAGI (reference sequence). CDR3 protein: CASTGGGRLNTGELFF. DNA of the CDR3: TGTGCCAGCACCGGGGGCGGGAGGTTGAACACCGGGGAGCTGTTTTTT.

V gene TRBV11-2 combines with J gene TRBJ2-2; possibly TRBD1 for D (6 bases). Germline V gene data show CDR1 as SGHAT and CDR2 as FQNNGV. V was pared by 4 bases and J by 1 base, with 16 bases between. The CDR3 is 17 residues long. The chain's CDR3 is CASSSTLGQRNTGELFF. The CDR3 coding sequence is TGTGCCAGCAGCTCCACACTCGGACAGAGGAACACCGGGGAGCTGTTTTTT.

This chain links TRBV7-2 with TRBJ2-1; 10 nucleotides align to TRBD2. Looked up from germline, CDR1 is SGHTA and CDR2 is FQGNSA. CDR3 length: 17 residues. The J segment lost 8 bases and the V segment lost 1 base, leaving 11 bases of the junction unmatched. The CDR3 sequence: CASSLDNWLAGEYEQFF. The CDR3 DNA is TGTGCCAGCAGCTTAGACAATTGGCTAGCGGGAGAGTATGAGCAGTTCTTC.

This clone was seen just once. The rearrangement links TRBV14 to TRBJ1-6; 11 bases line up with TRBD1. Germline V gene data show CDR1 as SGHDN and CDR2 as FVKESK. The CDR3 length is 16 residues. With V trimmed by 4 bases and J by 7 bases, 6 bases remained unmatched. CDR3 in amino acids: CASSPGQGVFNSPLHF. For the CDR3, the DNA is TGTGCCAGCAGCCCGGGACAGGGGGTGTTCAATTCACCCCTCCACTTT.

V is TRBV7-9 and J is TRBJ1-1, with TRBD1 matching 8 bases. CDR1 is SEHNR and CDR2 is FQNEAQ in the germline V gene (reference sequence). The V gene end was trimmed by 1 base and the J gene end by 5 bases; junction bases not matched to a gene: 0. The CDR3 consists of 13 residues. The DNA for the CDR3 is TGTGCCAGCAGCTTAGGGACAGGGACTGAAGCTTTCTTT. This gives the protein CASSLGTGTEAFF.

The CDR3 bases are TGTGCCAGCAGTTACATGGGTAGGGAAGTCTCCGAGCAGTACTTC. Amino acid sequence: CASSYMGREVSEQYF. The rearrangement uses TRBV6-5 and TRBJ2-7, with D unclear. Trimming took off 2 bases at V and 6 bases at J, with 17 bases between the two ends. There are 15 residues in the CDR3. Per the germline V gene, CDR1 is MNHEY and CDR2 is SVGAGI.

In its sample, this clone was seen once. The chain couples TRBV12-5 to TRBJ2-3; D perhaps matches TRBD2 (6 bases). The germline V gene has CDR1 LGHNT and CDR2 FRNRAP. CDR3 size: 18 residues. V gave up 0 bases and J gave up 2 bases, with 18 bases separating them. The CDR3 DNA follows: TGTGCTAGTGGTTTGGTACAGGACGGGAGATATGACACAGATACGCAGTATTTT. Protein product: CASGLVQDGRYDTDTQYF.

V gene TRBV18 combines with J gene TRBJ2-6; possible D gene TRBD2, 6 bases. The CDR3 is 18 residues long. V shed 3 bases and J shed 0 bases, with 15 bases lying between them. Germline assignment: CDR1 KGHSH and CDR2 LQKENI. CDR3 DNA: TGTGCCAGCTCACCCTTGGGGACTCAAAGCTCTGGGGCCAACGTCCTGACTTTC. Amino acid sequence: CASSPLGTQSSGANVLTF.

The rearrangement uses TRBV5-1 and TRBJ2-7; 10 bases are shared with TRBD2. V lost 3 bases to trimming and J lost 6 bases; unmatched junction nucleotides: 3. The CDR3 is 13 amino acids. CDR1 is SGHRS and CDR2 is YFSETQ in the germline V gene. DNA of the CDR3: TGCGCCAGCAGCTCTAGCGGGAGTGGCGAGCAGTACTTC. Amino acids: CASSSSGSGEQYF. The full variable domain, its missing parts supplied by reference TRBV5-1 and TRBJ2-7, is KAGVTQTPRYLIKTRGQQVTLSCSPISGHRSVSWYQQTPGQGLQFLFEYFSETQRNKGNFPGRFSGRQFSNSRSEMNVSTLELGDSALYLCASSSSGSGEQYFGPGTRLTVT.

The rearrangement links TRBV4-2 to TRBJ2-1; 9 bases align to TRBD2. Germline V gives CDR1 LGHNA, CDR2 YNFKEQ. The length of the CDR3 is 15 residues. V lost 1 base, J lost 6 bases, and 4 bases stayed unmatched. CDR3 DNA: TGTGCCAGCAGCCAAGTCCCTAGCGGGGCCAATGAGCAGTTCTTC. Protein product: CASSQVPSGANEQFF.

This clone has just a few counts. The rearrangement uses TRBV27 and TRBJ1-6; D might be TRBD1 (5 bases). Germline lookup yields CDR1 MNHEY and CDR2 SMNVEV (reference sequence). Trimming left V 7 bases short and J 2 bases short, with 9 bases between. The CDR3 covers 14 residues. The CDR3 nucleotides read TGTGCCAGCACGATAGGGGCCTATAATTCACCCCTCCACTTT. The encoded protein is CASTIGAYNSPLHF.

This clone is a singleton in its sample. The chain uses TRBV5-4 and TRBJ2-7, with no clear D. Germline V gene lookup returns CDR1 SGHNT and CDR2 YYREEE (reference sequence). The ends were cut back, 0 bases at V and 5 bases at J, with 9 bases in the middle. The CDR3 length is 13 residues. The CDR3 here is CASSLVTTHEQYF. CDR3 nucleotides: TGTGCCAGCAGCTTGGTTACCACCCACGAGCAGTACTTC.

J is TRBJ1-3 and V is TRBV30, with D tentatively TRBD1 (6 bases). The CDR3 totals 13 residues. Germline loops: CDR1 GTSNPN, CDR2 SVGIG (reference sequence). Trimming removed 8 bases at V and 2 bases at J, with 13 bases between. For the CDR3, the DNA is TGTGCCACCTCGGGGGGGCCTGGAAACACCATATATTTT. Its translation is CATSGGPGNTIYF.

V and J are TRBV5-6 and TRBJ2-7; D may be TRBD1 or TRBD2 (5 bases each). Germline V gene sequence: CDR1 SGHDT, CDR2 YYEEEE. CDR3 length: 17 amino acids. V lost 0 bases, J lost 0 bases, and 16 bases lay in between. CDR3 nucleotide sequence: TGTGCCAGCAGCTTGGTCGGTTACGGGACGACCTCCTACGAGCAGTACTTC. This encodes CASSLVGYGTTSYEQYF.

The chain employs TRBV19 and TRBJ2-1, with 9 positions matching TRBD2. Unmatched junction bases numbered 12, after V lost 4 bases and J lost 5 bases. In germline, CDR1 is LNHDA, CDR2 SQIVND (reference sequence). This CDR3 has 17 residues. CDR3 sequence reads: CASSNGLPSGINNEQFF. The CDR3 bases are TGTGCCAGTAGTAATGGTTTGCCTAGCGGGATCAACAATGAGCAGTTCTTC. Combining the CDR3 with reference TRBV19 and TRBJ2-1 gives the whole variable domain DGGITQSPKYLFRKEGQNVTLSCEQNLNHDAMYWYRQDPGQGLRLIYYSQIVNDFQKGDIAEGYSVSREKKESFPLTVTSAQKNPTAFYLCASSNGLPSGINNEQFFGPGTRLTVL.

The V gene is TRBV5-1, the J gene TRBJ1-3; D possibly corresponds to TRBD1 (5 bases). The V end lost 4 bases, the J end lost 2 bases, and 7 bases lay between the germline ends. This CDR3 comprises 13 residues. Germline-derived CDR1 and CDR2 are SGHRS and YFSETQ. CDR3 sequence (DNA): TGCGCCAGCAGCATGGGGCCTGGAAACACCATATATTTT. This codes for CASSMGPGNTIYF.